This T cell receptor beta chain was recorded in a study of blood T cell repertoires in COVID-19. About the study: Researchers got acute and convalescent COVID-19 samples from the United States, Italy and Spain. The cDNA or gDNA used as material had been derived from T cells, B-cell-depleted T cells, or PBMCs.

In germline, CDR1 is MNHNY, CDR2 SVGAGI (reference sequence). With 8 bases removed from V and 3 bases from J, the gap between germline ends came to 8 bases. The CDR3 loop spans 13 amino acids. Original methodology: Reference gene primer amplification in the assay estimated nucleated cell counts. Here immunoSEQ multiplex PCR was the method, and the copy in TCRdb shows in-frame clones only, minus some. V and J calls and clone size are those listed in that table; D and trimming were worked out from the DNA. The sample includes 150,000 or so clones, about 90% of them seen just once. The sample consisted of peripheral blood. The chain uses TRBV6-6 and TRBJ1-6, with D possibly matching TRBD1 (5 bases). The TCR originated in a man between 45 and 60 years old with acute or convalescent COVID-19. The CDR3 sequence: CASGQFYNSPLHF. CDR3 bases: TGTGCCAGCGGACAATTCTATAATTCACCCCTCCACTTT.